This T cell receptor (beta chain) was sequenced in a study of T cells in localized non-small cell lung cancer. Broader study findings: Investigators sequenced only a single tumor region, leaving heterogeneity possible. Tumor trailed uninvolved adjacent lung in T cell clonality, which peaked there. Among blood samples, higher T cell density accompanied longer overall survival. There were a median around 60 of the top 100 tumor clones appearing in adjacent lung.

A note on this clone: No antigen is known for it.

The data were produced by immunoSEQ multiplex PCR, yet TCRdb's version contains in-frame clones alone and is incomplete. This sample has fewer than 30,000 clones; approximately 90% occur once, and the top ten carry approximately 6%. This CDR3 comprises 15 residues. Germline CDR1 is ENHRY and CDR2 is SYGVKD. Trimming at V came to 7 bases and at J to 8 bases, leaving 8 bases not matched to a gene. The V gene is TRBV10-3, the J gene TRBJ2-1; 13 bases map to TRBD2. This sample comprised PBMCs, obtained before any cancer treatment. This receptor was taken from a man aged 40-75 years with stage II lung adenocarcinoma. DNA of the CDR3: TGTGCCATCACTGATGGACTAGCGGGAGTTCATGAGCAGTTCTTC. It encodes CAITDGLAGVHEQFF.